The source of this TCR beta chain is a study of blood T cell repertoires in COVID-19. In the study overall: Sites across the United States, Italy and Spain contributed samples from acute and convalescent COVID-19. T cells, B-cell-depleted T cells, or PBMCs supplied cDNA or gDNA.

Between the trimmed V and J ends, which lost 4 bases and 9 bases, there was a span of 14 bases. The germline V gene has CDR1 SGHRS and CDR2 YFSETQ. The CDR3 contains 14 residues. This clone was seen only a few times. Repertoires were generated with immunoSEQ multiplex PCR, while TCRdb's copy carries only in-frame clones and drops some. In the table there are some 42,000 clones, 70% to 90% of which are singletons. The chain employs TRBV5-1 and TRBJ1-6; D perhaps matches TRBD1 (6 bases). This TCR was sampled from a human donor in a cohort sampled during active COVID-19. The sequenced sample was peripheral blood. The CDR3 is CASSLQGNVSPLHF. Written as DNA, the CDR3 is TGCGCCAGCAGCCTACAGGGTAATGTTTCACCCCTCCACTTT.